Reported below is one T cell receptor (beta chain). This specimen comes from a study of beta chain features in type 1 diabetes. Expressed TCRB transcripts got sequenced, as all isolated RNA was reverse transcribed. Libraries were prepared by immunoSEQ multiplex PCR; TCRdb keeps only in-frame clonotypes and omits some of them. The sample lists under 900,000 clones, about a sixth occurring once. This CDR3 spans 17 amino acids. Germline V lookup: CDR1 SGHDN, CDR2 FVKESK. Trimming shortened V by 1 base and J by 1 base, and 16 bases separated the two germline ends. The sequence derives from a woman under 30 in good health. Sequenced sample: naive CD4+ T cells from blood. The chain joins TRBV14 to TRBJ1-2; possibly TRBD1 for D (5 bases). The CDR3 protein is CASSQGINRKHNYGYTF. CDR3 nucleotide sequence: TGTGCCAGCAGCCAAGGTATCAACAGGAAACATAACTATGGCTACACCTTC.